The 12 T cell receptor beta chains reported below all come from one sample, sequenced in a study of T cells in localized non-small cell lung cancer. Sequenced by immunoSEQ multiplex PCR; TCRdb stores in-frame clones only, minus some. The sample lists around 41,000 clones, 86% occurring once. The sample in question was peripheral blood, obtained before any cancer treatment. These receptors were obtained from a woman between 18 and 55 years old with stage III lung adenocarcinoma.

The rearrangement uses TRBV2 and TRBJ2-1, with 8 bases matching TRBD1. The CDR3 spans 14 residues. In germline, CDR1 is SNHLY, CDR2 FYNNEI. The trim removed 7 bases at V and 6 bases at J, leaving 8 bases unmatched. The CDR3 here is CASIPDRASNEQFF. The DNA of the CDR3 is TGTGCCAGCATCCCGGACAGGGCGAGCAATGAGCAGTTCTTC.

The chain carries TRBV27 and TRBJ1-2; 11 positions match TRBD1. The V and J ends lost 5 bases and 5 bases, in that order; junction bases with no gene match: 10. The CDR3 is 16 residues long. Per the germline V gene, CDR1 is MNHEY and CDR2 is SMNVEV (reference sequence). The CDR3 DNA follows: TGTGCCAGCAGTCCGGACAGGGGGCTACTGGGGTATGGCTACACCTTC. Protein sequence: CASSPDRGLLGYGYTF.

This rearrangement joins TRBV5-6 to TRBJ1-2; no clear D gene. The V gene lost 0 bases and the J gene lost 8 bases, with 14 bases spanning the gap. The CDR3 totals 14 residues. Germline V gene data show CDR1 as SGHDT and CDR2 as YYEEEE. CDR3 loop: CASSLGTHLGGYTF. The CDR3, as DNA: TGTGCCAGCAGCTTGGGGACCCACCTAGGGGGCTACACCTTC.

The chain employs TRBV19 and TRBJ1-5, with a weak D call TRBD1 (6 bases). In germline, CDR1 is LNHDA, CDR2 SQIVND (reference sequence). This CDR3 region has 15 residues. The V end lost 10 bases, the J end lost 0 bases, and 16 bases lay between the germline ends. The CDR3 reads CATGGGTISNQPQHF. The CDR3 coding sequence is TGTGCCACGGGAGGGGGGACCATTAGCAATCAGCCCCAGCATTTT.

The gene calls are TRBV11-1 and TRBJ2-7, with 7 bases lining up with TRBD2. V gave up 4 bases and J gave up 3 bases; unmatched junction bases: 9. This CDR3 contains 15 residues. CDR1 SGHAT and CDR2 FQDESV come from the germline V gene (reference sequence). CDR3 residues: CASSSWGGKDYEQYF. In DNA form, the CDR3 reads TGTGCCAGCAGCTCCTGGGGGGGGAAGGACTACGAGCAGTACTTC.

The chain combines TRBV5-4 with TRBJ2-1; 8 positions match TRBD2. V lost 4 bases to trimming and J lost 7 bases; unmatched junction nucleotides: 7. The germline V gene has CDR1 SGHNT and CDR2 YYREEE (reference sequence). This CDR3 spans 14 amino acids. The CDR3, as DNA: TGTGCCAGCAGCCCAACGGGGGGGGAGAATGAGCAGTTCTTC. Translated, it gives CASSPTGGENEQFF.

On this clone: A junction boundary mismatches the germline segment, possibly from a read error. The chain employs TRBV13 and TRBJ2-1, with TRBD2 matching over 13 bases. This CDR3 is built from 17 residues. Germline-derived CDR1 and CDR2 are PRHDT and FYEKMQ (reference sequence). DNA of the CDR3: TGTGCCAGCAGCACCACCGGGACTAGCGGGGTGTACACTGAGCAGTTCTTC. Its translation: CASSTTGTSGVYTEQFF.

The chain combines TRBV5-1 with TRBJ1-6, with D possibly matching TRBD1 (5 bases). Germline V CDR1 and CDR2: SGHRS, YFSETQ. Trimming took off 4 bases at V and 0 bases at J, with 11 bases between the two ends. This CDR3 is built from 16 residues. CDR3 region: CASSPRDSSYNSPLHF. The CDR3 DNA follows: TGCGCCAGCAGCCCCAGGGATAGCTCCTATAATTCACCCCTCCACTTT.

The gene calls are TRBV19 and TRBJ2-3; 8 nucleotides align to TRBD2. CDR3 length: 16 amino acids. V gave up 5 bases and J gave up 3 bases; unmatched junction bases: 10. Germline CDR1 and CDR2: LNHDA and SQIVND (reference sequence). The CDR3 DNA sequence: TGTGCCAGTAGTCCCCGGGGTAGCGGGGCAACAGATACGCAGTATTTT. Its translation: CASSPRGSGATDTQYF.

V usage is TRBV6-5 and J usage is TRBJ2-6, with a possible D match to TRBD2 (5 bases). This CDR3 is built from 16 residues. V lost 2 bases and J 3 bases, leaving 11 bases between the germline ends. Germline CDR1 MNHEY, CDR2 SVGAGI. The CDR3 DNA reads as TGTGCCAGCAGTTACGAGGGTTTAGGTGGGGCCAACGTCCTGACTTTC. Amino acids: CASSYEGLGGANVLTF.

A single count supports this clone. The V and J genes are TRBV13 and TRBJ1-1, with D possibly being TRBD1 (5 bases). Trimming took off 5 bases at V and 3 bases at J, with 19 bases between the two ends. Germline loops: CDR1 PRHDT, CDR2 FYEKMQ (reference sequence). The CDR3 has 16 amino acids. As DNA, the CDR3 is TGTGCCAGCAGCCTACGGGTGGGGGGGAAAGACACTGAAGCTTTCTTT. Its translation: CASSLRVGGKDTEAFF. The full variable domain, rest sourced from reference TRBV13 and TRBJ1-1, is AAGVIQSPRHLIKEKRETATLKCYPIPRHDTVYWYQQGPGQDPQFLISFYEKMQSDKGSIPDRFSAQQFSDYHSELNMSSLELGDSALYFCASSLRVGGKDTEAFFGQGTRLTVV.

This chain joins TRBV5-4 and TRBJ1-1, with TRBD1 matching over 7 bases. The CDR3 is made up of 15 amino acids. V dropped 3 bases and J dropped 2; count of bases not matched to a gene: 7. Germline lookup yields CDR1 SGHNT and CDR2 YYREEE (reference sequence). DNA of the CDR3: TGTGCCAGCAGCTCGGGGGGACAGCTAAACACTGAAGCTTTCTTT. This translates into CASSSGGQLNTEAFF.